Detailed here is one TCR beta chain. This clonotype was counted only a few times. Its antigen specificity is not known. Per-nucleotide qualities are absent, and no much larger clonotype sits a single base away. The CDR3 holds 13 amino acids from the cysteine to the phenylalanine. The DNA shown is the 39-base CDR3, in frame from base 1. V gives up 0 bases and J gives up 7 bases, and the segment between their germline ends measures 7 bases. CDR1 and CDR2 are read off the germline V gene (reference sequence) as LGHDT and YNNKEL. TCRdb records Illumina NovaSeq 6000 as the sequencer. Using 5'RACE with constant-segment primers, TCRalpha and TCRbeta cDNA libraries were constructed, with sample barcodes and unique molecular identifiers added in the process. RNA was extracted from every sample with Trizol reagent. Amplification of the libraries took two PCR steps, and the second step added a second sample barcode plus Illumina TruSeq adapters. Sequencing of libraries was performed on an Illumina NovaSeq with 2 x 150 bp paired-end reads. In the paper's pipeline: The reads were demultiplexed and collapsed into UMI-guided consensus sequences using migec v1.2.7. Using mixcr v2.1.11, UMI consensuses were aligned to TRA and TRB V and J templates and then assembled into clonotypes. A clonotype was counted as expanded or contracted only if both edgeR and NoisET called the change significant, with noise models trained on biological replicates. edgeR calls used a false discovery rate-adjusted p below 0.01 and a log2 fold-change threshold of 1. As an exploratory analysis of dynamics, max-normalized trajectories of the 1000 most abundant clonotypes were examined by PCA with hierarchical clustering. Each responding clone was given a CD4 or CD8 phenotype based on the CD4+ and CD8+ repertoires, which had been sequenced separately. The raw public data were reprocessed by TCRdb itself: fastp quality trimming at Q25, MiXCR clonotype calling, in-frame beta chains only. Each entry is one CDR3 protein sequence, shown with its most common DNA and genes. V and J calls and clone size were set by TCRdb, not the authors. This sample is represented by over 350,000 distinct CDR3 sequences; about 15% of them were singletons. The ten largest account for 20% to 25% of the sample.

This sample is part of a study of T-cell memory formation after mild COVID-19 (dated by TCRdb to the early 2020s). Concerning the study at large: TCR sequence clusters from the two donors were found to be largely donor specific. Two young, previously healthy adult volunteers made up the cohort, one male and one female. T-cell clones expanding and contracting after mild COVID-19 in a couple of donors were tracked by longitudinal TCRalpha and TCRbeta repertoire sequencing. What the study reported, not specific to this receptor: Some responding clones were found in pre-infection memory, which suggests that pre-existing cross-reactive memory T cells took part in the SARS-CoV-2 response. Only a couple of mild cases were covered by the study, and larger cohorts that include severe cases with pre-infection samples were considered necessary. The second-wave clones that peaked on day 37 were not confirmed to be SARS-CoV-2 specific. Clones that contracted from day 15 to 85 showed balanced CD4/CD8 phenotypes, whereas a second wave of clones that expanded from day 15 to 37 leaned towards CD4+. Contracting CD4+ clones were located mainly in the CM and EM memory subsets, whereas CD8+ clones were found to be enriched in EMRA.

Ficoll-Paque density gradient centrifugation was the method used to isolate PBMCs. In this chain, TRBV3-1 is recombined with TRBJ1-3, with no confident D gene call. The receptor's source is a man younger than 30 who had mild COVID-19 (a few samples of this study predate the infection). The sample titles of this study are shuffled in the database, so cell type and time point are left out; the donor was told from shared clones. Sequenced sample: PBMCs or a T cell subset sorted from them (not recorded which). CDR3 reads: CASSQDLANTIYF. The nucleotide sequence reads TGTGCCAGCAGCCAAGATCTTGCCAACACCATATATTTT. The entire variable domain, with the stretches around the CDR3 drawn from the reference TRBV3-1 and TRBJ1-3 proteins, is DTAVSQTPKYLVTQMGNDKSIKCEQNLGHDTMYWYKQDSKKFLKIMFSYNNKELIINETVPNRFSPKSPDKAHLNLHINSLELGDSAVYFCASSQDLANTIYFGEGSWLTVV.